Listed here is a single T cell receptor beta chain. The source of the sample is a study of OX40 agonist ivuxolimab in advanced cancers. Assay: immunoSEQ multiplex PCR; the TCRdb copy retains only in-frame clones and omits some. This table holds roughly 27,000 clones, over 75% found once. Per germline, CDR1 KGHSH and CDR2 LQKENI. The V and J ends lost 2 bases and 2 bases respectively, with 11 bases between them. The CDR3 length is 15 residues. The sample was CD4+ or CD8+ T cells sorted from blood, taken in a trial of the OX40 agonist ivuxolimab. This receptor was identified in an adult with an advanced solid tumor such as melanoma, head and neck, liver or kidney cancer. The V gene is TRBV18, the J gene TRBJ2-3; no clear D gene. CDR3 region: CASSPWPEDTDTQYF. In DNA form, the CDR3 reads TGTGCCAGCTCACCATGGCCAGAAGACACAGATACGCAGTATTTT.